This TCR beta chain came from a study of beta chain features in type 1 diabetes. Findings of the study overall: Whatever favoring of shorter templates PCR might show would apply equally to patients and controls. Fewer insertions but more deletions were seen at VDJ junctions in type 1 diabetes patients.

For this clone: The target antigen is unknown.

Expressed TCRB transcripts were sequenced because the entire RNA isolate underwent reverse transcription. Clones were sequenced by immunoSEQ multiplex PCR, and TCRdb holds only the in-frame ones, with some missing. This table has under 800,000 clones, 15% to 17% appearing once. Germline-derived CDR1 and CDR2 are SGHRS and YFSETQ. With 0 bases removed from V and 8 bases from J, the gap between germline ends came to 5 bases. The CDR3 totals 11 residues. The sequenced sample was naive CD4+ T cells from blood. The receptor was derived from a man aged 18 to 29 in good health. The chain recombines TRBV5-1 with TRBJ1-1; D unresolved. This chain's CDR3 is CASSLGREAFF. The CDR3 nucleotides read TGCGCCAGCAGCTTGGGAAGGGAAGCTTTCTTT.